This is a list of T cell receptor beta chains from one sample in a study of T-cell reconstitution after alpha-beta-depleted transplantation in children. TCRdb reprocessed the PCR reads with MiXCR, giving one entry per CDR3 protein. The profile shows around 94,000 distinct CDR3 sequences, approximately 5.4% of them singletons. The source was PBMCs, mostly from graft donor cells, collected 60 days after TCRalphabeta/CD19-depleted stem cell transplant. The receptors here all came from a female patient aged 2 to 10 who had a stem cell transplant for Fanconi anemia, so the T cells may come from the graft donor. CDR3s include the opening cysteine and the closing phenylalanine or tryptophan. D genes are given only for firm matches. Part of the rows lack a size; the others show once, few, many or a class for expanded clones.

CDR3 DNA: TGCGCCAGCAGCCCTCGTGCAGCGGGAGGGACCGGGGAGCTGTTTTTT
CDR3 protein: CASSPRAAGGTGELFF
clone size: many
J gene: TRBJ2-2
D gene: TRBD2
V gene: TRBV4-1

CDR3 DNA: TGCAGTGCTAGAGATCTAATCAGTGGACAGGGCCCCACAGATACGCAGTATTTT
CDR3 protein: CSARDLISGQGPTDTQYF
clone size: -
J gene: TRBJ2-3
D gene: TRBD1
V gene: TRBV20-1

CDR3 DNA: TGTGCCAGCAGCTTAAAGCAGGGGAGAACCTACGAGCAGTACTTC
CDR3 protein: CASSLKQGRTYEQYF
clone size: many
J gene: TRBJ2-7
D gene: -
V gene: TRBV7-6

CDR3 DNA: TGTGCCAGCAGCCGGCTAACGTCACCCCTCCACTTT
CDR3 protein: CASSRLTSPLHF
clone size: -
J gene: TRBJ1-6
D gene: -
V gene: TRBV5-5

CDR3 DNA: TGCAGCGCCGCCTCCGTGGCAGACACCGGGGAGCTGTTTTTT
CDR3 protein: CSAASVADTGELFF
clone size: many
J gene: TRBJ2-2
D gene: -
V gene: TRBV29-1

CDR3 DNA: TGTGCCAGCAGCTTAGTCGGGGGATGGGCCAACGTCCTGACTTTC
CDR3 protein: CASSLVGGWANVLTF
clone size: many
J gene: TRBJ2-6
D gene: -
V gene: TRBV7-8

CDR3 DNA: TGCGCCAGCAGCTCCGAGTACGGAAGTACCGGTCAAGAGACCCAGTACTTC
CDR3 protein: CASSSEYGSTGQETQYF
clone size: -
J gene: TRBJ2-5
D gene: -
V gene: TRBV5-1

CDR3 DNA: TGCGCCAGCACTGAGGGGGCGCTGGGCTACACCTTC
CDR3 protein: CASTEGALGYTF
clone size: many
J gene: TRBJ1-2
D gene: TRBD1
V gene: TRBV10-2

CDR3 DNA: TGCGCCAGCGGCGACACTAGCGGGAGCTACGAGCAGTACTTC
CDR3 protein: CASGDTSGSYEQYF
clone size: -
J gene: TRBJ2-7
D gene: TRBD2
V gene: TRBV5-1

CDR3 DNA: TGCGCCAGCAGCTTGATTACCACCGGGGAGCTGTTTTTT
CDR3 protein: CASSLITTGELFF
clone size: many
J gene: TRBJ2-2
D gene: -
V gene: TRBV5-1

CDR3 DNA: TGCGCCAGCAGCCAAGTAACAGCGACAATAAACACTGAAGCTTTCTTT
CDR3 protein: CASSQVTATINTEAFF
clone size: few
J gene: TRBJ1-1
D gene: -
V gene: TRBV4-1

CDR3 DNA: TGCAGTGCTACCAGCGGACTAGCGGGAAGGGCCGAGCAGTACTTC
CDR3 protein: CSATSGLAGRAEQYF
clone size: many
J gene: TRBJ2-7
D gene: TRBD2
V gene: TRBV20-1

CDR3 DNA: TGTGCCAGCAGCAAAGGTCCGGGAACTAGCACAGATACGCAGTATTTT
CDR3 protein: CASSKGPGTSTDTQYF
clone size: many
J gene: TRBJ2-3
D gene: -
V gene: TRBV21-1

CDR3 DNA: TGCAGTGCTAGAACGTTCGGACAGACGGATGAAAAACTGTTTTTT
CDR3 protein: CSARTFGQTDEKLFF
clone size: few
J gene: TRBJ1-4
D gene: -
V gene: TRBV20-1

CDR3 DNA: TGTGCCAGCAGCCAACTAGCGGCCTTATCCACCGGGGAGCTGTTTTTT
CDR3 protein: CASSQLAALSTGELFF
clone size: many
J gene: TRBJ2-2
D gene: TRBD2
V gene: TRBV7-3

CDR3 DNA: TGCGCCAGCAGGGACATCCAAGAGACCCAGTACTTC
CDR3 protein: CASRDIQETQYF
clone size: -
J gene: TRBJ2-5
D gene: -
V gene: TRBV5-1